Below are 9 T cell receptor beta chains sequenced from a single sample in a study of T cell changes during pregnancy in multiple sclerosis. Clones were read by immunoSEQ multiplex PCR, and TCRdb kept only the in-frame ones, dropping some. The repertoire holds 40,000 to 50,000 clones, with 70% to 90% as singletons. Sequences were derived from CD4+ T cells from peripheral blood mononuclear cells, sampled in the first trimester of pregnancy. These receptors were collected from a female donor with multiple sclerosis, enrolled in a pregnancy study.

CDR3 sequence: CAIGGVNQPQHF. The CDR3 nucleotides are TGTGCCATCGGGGGGGTAAATCAGCCCCAGCATTTT. V is TRBV10-3 and J is TRBJ1-5; possibly TRBD1 for D (5 bases). The CDR3 is made up of 12 amino acids. Germline V lookup: CDR1 ENHRY, CDR2 SYGVKD. V was pared by 8 bases and J by 4 bases, with 9 bases between.

The chain combines TRBV5-1 with TRBJ2-4; D gene ambiguous. The V and J ends lost 0 bases and 5 bases respectively, with 12 bases between them. Germline values: CDR1 SGHRS, CDR2 YFSETQ. The CDR3 spans 15 residues. In DNA, the CDR3 is TGCGCCAGCAGCTTGGGGTACGACTCCCAAAACATTCAGTACTTC. It specifies CASSLGYDSQNIQYF.

V gene TRBV5-4 combines with J gene TRBJ1-2; 11 nucleotides align to TRBD1. Germline V gene lookup returns CDR1 SGHNT and CDR2 YYREEE (reference sequence). There are 15 residues in the CDR3. With 6 bases clipped from V and 8 bases from J, the junction kept 12 bases outside the gene matches. The CDR3 sequence: CASTLTGTGGRGYTF. The DNA for the CDR3 is TGTGCCAGCACACTAACCGGGACAGGGGGACGCGGCTACACCTTC.

V gene TRBV20-1 combines with J gene TRBJ1-3; D is uncertain. V was shortened by 5 bases and J by 3 bases, with 5 bases between the two germline ends. Germline V gene data show CDR1 as DFQATT and CDR2 as SNEGSKA (reference sequence). The CDR3 has 11 residues. CDR3 in DNA: TGCAGTGCTTCCGTTGGAAACACCATATATTTT. It codes for CSASVGNTIYF.

The chain is built from TRBV19 and TRBJ2-7; tentatively, D is TRBD2 (5 bases). V gave up 10 bases and J gave up 4 bases, with 20 bases separating them. The CDR3 spans 14 residues. Germline CDR1 reads LNHDA; CDR2 reads SQIVND (reference sequence). DNA of the CDR3: TGTGCCACAAAAAACGGGCCAGCGGCTTACGAGCAGTACTTC. Protein product: CATKNGPAAYEQYF.

CDR3 region: CASGLGLREMGEQFF. The CDR3 nucleotides read TGTGCTAGTGGTTTGGGACTACGGGAGATGGGAGAGCAGTTCTTC. V is TRBV12-5 and J is TRBJ2-1, with D perhaps TRBD2 (6 bases). Germline V gives CDR1 LGHNT, CDR2 FRNRAP. The V gene lost 1 base and the J gene lost 10 bases, with 17 bases spanning the gap. This CDR3 is 15 amino acids long.

The V call is TRBV28, the J call TRBJ1-2, with D unresolved. This CDR3 has 12 amino acids. CDR1 is MDHEN, CDR2 SYDVKM, per germline. V was cut by 6 bases and J by 4 bases, with 9 bases left in between. CDR3 DNA sequence: TGTGCCAGCAGGTCGAAACTCTATGGCTACACCTTC. Its protein is CASRSKLYGYTF.

The chain combines TRBV7-9 with TRBJ2-3; D perhaps matches TRBD2 (5 bases). The length of the CDR3 is 14 residues. V gave up 1 base and J gave up 4 bases, with 9 bases separating them. Germline V CDR1 and CDR2: SEHNR, FQNEAQ (reference sequence). As DNA, the CDR3 is TGTGCCAGCAGCTTAGAACTAGTGTCAGATACGCAGTATTTT. Translated: CASSLELVSDTQYF.

The chain uses TRBV5-5 and TRBJ1-2; the match to TRBD1 covers 12 bases. The CDR3 sequence is 17 residues long. The V and J ends lost 0 bases and 7 bases, in that order; junction bases with no gene match: 10. Germline V gene sequence: CDR1 SGHKS, CDR2 YYEKEE (reference sequence). CDR3: CASSLGGQGAFSRGYTF. The CDR3 coding sequence is TGTGCCAGCAGCTTGGGGGGACAGGGGGCCTTTTCGCGTGGCTACACCTTC.